This T cell receptor beta chain stems from a study of human T cells and chemical hapten exposure. The CDR3 contains 17 residues. V trimming: 7 bases; J trimming: 0 bases; junction bases outside the gene matches: 6. TCRdb passed the RACE reads through MiXCR, listing each CDR3 protein once. The sample gives tens of thousands of distinct CDR3 sequences, about 8.9% of which show up once; 3% to 4.5% is in the top ten. This clonotype was seen a few times. Indicated time point: pre-sensitization, week 0. The treatment is: therapeutic diphenylcyclopropenone sensitization with weekly scalp DPC. This rearrangement joins TRBV12-3 or TRBV12-4 to TRBJ2-1; 13 bases map to TRBD2. This clonotype was obtained from a woman in her thirties or forties with alopecia areata. Some clones in this sample may be carry-over from other donors' samples. This material consisted of whole blood, taken in connection with sensitization to the hapten diphenylcyclopropenone (DPC). The CDR3 region is CASTVLAGGVSYNEQFF. CDR3 in DNA: TGTGCCAGCACCGTACTAGCGGGAGGGGTCTCCTACAATGAGCAGTTCTTC.